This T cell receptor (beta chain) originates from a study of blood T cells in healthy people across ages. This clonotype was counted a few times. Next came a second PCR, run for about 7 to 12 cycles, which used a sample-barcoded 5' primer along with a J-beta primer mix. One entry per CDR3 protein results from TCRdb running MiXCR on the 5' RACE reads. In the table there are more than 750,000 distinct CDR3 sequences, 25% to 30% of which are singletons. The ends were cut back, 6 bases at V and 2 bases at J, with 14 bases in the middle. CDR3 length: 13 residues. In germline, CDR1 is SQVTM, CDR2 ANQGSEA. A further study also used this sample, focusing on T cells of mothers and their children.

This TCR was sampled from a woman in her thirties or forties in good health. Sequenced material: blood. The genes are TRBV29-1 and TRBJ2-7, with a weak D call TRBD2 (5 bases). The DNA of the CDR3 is TGCAGCGTGATCCGGAGGCCTACCTACGAGCAGTACTTC. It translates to CSVIRRPTYEQYF.